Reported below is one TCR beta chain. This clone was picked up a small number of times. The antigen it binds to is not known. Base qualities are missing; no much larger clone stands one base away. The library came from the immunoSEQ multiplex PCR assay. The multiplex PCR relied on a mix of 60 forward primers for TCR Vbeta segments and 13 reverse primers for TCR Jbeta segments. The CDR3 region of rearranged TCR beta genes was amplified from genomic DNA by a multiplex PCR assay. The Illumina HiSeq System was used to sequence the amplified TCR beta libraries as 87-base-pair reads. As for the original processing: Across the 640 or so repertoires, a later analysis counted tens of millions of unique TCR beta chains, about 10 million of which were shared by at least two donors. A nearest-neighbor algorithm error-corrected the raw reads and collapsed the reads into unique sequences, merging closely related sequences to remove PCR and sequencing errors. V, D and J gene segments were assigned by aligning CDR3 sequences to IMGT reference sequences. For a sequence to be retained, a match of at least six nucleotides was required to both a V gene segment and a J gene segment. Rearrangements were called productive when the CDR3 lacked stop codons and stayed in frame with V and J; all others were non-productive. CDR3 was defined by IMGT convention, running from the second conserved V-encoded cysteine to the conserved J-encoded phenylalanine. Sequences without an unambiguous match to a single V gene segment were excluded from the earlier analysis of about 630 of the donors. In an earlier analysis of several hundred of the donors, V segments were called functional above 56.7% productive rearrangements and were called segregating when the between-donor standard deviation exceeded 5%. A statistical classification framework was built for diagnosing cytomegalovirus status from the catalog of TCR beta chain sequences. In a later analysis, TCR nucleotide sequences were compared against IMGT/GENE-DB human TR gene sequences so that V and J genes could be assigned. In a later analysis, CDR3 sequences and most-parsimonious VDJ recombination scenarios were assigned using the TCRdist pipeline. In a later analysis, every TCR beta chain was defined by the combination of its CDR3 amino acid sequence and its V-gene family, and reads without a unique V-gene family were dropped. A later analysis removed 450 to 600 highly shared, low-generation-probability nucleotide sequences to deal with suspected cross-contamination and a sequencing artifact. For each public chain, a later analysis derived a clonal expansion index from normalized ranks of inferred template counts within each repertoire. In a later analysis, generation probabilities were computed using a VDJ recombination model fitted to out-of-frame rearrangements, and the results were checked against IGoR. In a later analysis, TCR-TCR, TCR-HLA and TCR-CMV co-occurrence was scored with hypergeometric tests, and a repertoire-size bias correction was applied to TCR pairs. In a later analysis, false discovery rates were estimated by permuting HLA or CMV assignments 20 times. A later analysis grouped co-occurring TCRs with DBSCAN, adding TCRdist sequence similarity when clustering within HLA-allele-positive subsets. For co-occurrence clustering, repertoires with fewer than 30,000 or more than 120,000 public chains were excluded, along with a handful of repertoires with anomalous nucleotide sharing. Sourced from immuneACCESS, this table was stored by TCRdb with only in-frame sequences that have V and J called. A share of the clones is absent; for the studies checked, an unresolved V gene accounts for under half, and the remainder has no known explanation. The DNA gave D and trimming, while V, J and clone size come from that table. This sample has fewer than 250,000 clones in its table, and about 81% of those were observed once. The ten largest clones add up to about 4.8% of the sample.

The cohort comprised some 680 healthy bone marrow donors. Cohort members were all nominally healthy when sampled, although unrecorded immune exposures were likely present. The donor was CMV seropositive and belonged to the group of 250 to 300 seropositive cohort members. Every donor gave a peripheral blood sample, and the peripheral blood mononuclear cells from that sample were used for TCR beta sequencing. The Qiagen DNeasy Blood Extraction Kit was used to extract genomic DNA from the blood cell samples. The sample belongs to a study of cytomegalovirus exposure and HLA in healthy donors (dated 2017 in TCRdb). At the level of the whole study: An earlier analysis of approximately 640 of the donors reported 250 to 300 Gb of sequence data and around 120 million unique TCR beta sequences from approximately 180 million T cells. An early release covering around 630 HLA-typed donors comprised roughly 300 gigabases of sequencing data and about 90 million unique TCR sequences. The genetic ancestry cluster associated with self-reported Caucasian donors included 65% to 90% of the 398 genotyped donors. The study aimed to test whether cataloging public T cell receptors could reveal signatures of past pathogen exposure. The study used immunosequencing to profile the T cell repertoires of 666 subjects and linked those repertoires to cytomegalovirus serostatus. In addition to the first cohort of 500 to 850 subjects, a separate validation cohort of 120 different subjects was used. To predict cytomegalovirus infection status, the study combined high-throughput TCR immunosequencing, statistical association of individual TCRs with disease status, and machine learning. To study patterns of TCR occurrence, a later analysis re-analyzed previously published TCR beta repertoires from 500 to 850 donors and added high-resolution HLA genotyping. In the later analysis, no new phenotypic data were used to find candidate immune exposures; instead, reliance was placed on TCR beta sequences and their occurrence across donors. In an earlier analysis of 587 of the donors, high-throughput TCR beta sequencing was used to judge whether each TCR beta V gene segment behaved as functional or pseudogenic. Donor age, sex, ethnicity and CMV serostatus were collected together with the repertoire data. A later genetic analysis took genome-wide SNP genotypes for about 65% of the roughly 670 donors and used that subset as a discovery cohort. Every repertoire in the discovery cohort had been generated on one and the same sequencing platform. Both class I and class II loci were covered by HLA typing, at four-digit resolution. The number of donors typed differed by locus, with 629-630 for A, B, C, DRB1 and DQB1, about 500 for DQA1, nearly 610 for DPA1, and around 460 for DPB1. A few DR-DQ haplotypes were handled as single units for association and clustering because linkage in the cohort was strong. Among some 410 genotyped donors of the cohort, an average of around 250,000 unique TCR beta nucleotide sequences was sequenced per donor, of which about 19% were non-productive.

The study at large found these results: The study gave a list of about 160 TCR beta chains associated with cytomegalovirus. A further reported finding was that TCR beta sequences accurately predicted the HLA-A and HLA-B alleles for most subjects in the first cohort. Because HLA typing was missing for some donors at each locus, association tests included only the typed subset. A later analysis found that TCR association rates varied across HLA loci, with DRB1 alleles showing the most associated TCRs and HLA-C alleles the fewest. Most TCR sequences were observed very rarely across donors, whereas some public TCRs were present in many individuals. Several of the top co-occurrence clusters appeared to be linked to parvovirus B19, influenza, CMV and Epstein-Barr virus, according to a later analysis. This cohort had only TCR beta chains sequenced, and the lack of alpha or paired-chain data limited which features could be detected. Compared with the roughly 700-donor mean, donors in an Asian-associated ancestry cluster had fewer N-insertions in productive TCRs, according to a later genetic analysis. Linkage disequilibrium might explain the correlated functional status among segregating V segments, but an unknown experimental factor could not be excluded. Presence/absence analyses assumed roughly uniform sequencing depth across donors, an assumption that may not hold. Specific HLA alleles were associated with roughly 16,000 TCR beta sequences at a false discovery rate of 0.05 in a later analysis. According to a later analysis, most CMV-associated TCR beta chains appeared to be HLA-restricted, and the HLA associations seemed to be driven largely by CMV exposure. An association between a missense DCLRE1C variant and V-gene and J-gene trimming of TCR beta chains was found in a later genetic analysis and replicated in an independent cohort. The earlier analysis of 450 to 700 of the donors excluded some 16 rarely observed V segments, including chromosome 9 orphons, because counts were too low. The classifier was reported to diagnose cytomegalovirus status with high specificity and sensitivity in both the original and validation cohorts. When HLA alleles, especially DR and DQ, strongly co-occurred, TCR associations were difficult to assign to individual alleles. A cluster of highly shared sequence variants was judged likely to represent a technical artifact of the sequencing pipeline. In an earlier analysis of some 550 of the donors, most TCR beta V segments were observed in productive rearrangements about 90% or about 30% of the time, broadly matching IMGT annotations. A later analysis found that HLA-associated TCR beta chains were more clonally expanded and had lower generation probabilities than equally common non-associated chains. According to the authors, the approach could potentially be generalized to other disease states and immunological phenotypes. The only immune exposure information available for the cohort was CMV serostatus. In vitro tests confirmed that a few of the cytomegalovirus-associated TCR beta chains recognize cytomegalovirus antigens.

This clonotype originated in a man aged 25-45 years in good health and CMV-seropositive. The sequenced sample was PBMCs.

DNA sequence: TGTGCCACCGAAGAATCGACAGGAATCGGCACAGATACGCAGTATTTT. This encodes CATEESTGIGTDTQYF. The rearrangement combines TRBV10-3 with TRBJ2-3; perhaps TRBD1 is the D gene, with 6 bases matching. There are 16 amino acids in the CDR3, from cysteine to phenylalanine inclusive. Only CDR3 DNA remains: 48 bases, in frame from the first base. V sheds 10 bases and J sheds 1 base, leaving 21 bases between their ends. CDR1 ENHRY and CDR2 SYGVKD are derived from the germline V gene.